This entry features one TCR beta chain sequence. This CDR3 spans 14 amino acids. Germline V CDR1 and CDR2: SGHTA, FQGTGA. Trimming took off 5 bases at V and 6 bases at J, with 16 bases between the two ends. TCRdb redid the calling of the RT-PCR reads with MiXCR, one entry per CDR3 protein. Altogether fewer than 800,000 distinct CDR3 sequences are present, 11% to 15% being singletons, with the ten largest covering about 3.6%. The sequence came from a female donor in good health, serving as a healthy control. What was sequenced was memory CD4+ T cells from blood. The chain uses TRBV7-3 and TRBJ1-2, with D tentatively TRBD1 (5 bases). CDR3 coding DNA: TGTGCCAGCAGCCACCGCGGGACGGCGGATGGCTACACCTTC. It translates to CASSHRGTADGYTF.